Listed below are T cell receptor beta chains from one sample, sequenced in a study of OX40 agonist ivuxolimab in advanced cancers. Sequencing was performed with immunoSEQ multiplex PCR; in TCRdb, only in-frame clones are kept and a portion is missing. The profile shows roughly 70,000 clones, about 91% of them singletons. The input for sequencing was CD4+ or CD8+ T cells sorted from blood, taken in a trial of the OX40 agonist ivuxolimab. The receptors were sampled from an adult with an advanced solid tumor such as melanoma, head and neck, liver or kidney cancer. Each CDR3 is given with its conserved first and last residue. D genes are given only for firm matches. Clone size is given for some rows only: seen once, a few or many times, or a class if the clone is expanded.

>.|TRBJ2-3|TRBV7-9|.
CASSRLVTTPDTQYF
TGTGCCAGCAGCAGACTAGTTACCACCCCAGATACGCAGTATTTT
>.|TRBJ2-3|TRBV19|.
CASSNAGPDTQYF
TGTGCCAGTAGTAACGCGGGGCCAGATACGCAGTATTTT
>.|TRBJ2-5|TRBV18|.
CASSPGKALAQYF
TGTGCCAGCTCACCAGGGAAGGCCTTGGCCCAGTACTTC
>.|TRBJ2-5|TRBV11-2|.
CASSLSRGETQYF
TGTGCCAGCAGCTTAAGTCGGGGTGAGACCCAGTACTTC
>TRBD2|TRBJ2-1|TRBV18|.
CASSPPGAGGNSYNEQFF
TGTGCCAGCTCACCACCGGGGGCGGGAGGCAACTCCTACAATGAGCAGTTCTTC
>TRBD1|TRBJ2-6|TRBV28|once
CASSLGGPGANVLTF
TGTGCCAGCAGCCTAGGGGGCCCCGGGGCCAACGTCCTGACTTTC
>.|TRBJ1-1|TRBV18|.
CASSLYGPRSVEAFF
TGTGCCAGCTCACTCTACGGGCCCCGCTCCGTTGAAGCTTTCTTT
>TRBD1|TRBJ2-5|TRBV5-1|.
CASSLGPRDRPLETQYF
TGCGCCAGCAGCTTGGGCCCCCGGGACAGGCCTTTGGAGACCCAGTACTTC
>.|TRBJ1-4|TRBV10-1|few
CASSAGTNEKLFF
TGCGCCAGCAGCGCGGGAACTAATGAAAAACTGTTTTTT
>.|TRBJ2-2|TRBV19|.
CASSIVGAAGELFF
TGTGCCAGTAGTATAGTAGGGGCGGCCGGGGAGCTGTTTTTT
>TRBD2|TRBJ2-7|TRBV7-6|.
CASSPVAGGPSYEQYF
TGTGCCAGCAGCCCTGTAGCGGGAGGCCCTTCCTACGAGCAGTACTTC
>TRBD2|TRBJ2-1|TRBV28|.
CASSLRSGIAYNEQFF
TGTGCCAGCAGTTTACGTAGCGGGATCGCTTACAATGAGCAGTTCTTC
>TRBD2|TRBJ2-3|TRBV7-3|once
CASSRGTSGTDTQYF
TGTGCCAGCAGCCGCGGGACTAGCGGCACAGATACGCAGTATTTT
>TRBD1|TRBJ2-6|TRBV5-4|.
CASSPRDRGSGANVLTF
TGTGCCAGCAGCCCCCGGGACAGGGGCTCTGGGGCCAACGTCCTGACTTTC
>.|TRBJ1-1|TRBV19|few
CASSISWGTEAFF
TGTGCCAGTAGTATATCCTGGGGCACTGAAGCTTTCTTT
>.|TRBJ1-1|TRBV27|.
CASSWGTGLNTEAFF
TGTGCCAGCAGTTGGGGGACTGGGCTGAACACTGAAGCTTTCTTT
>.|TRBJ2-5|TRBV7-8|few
CASTLGTFETQYF
TGTGCCAGCACCCTCGGGACTTTCGAGACCCAGTACTTC
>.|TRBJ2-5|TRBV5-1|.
CASSLGGIDQETQYF
TGCGCCAGCAGCTTGGGAGGGATCGACCAAGAGACCCAGTACTTC
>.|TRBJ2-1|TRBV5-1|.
CASSLGNRRSSYNEQFF
TGCGCCAGCAGCTTGGGAAACAGGAGGAGCTCCTACAATGAGCAGTTCTTC
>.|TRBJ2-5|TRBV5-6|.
CASSRPGTQETQYF
TGTGCCAGCAGCCGACCGGGGACCCAAGAGACCCAGTACTTC
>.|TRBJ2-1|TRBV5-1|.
CASSLESSYNEQFF
TGCGCCAGCAGCTTGGAAAGCAGCTACAATGAGCAGTTCTTC
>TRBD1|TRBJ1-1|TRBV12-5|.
CASGLEQGAIGTDPSVAFF
TGTGCTAGTGGTTTGGAACAGGGGGCGATCGGGACGGATCCGTCGGTCGCTTTCTTT
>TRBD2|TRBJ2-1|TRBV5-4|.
CASSVPGTSGRVLFF
TGTGCCAGCAGCGTACCCGGGACTAGCGGGAGGGTCCTGTTCTTC
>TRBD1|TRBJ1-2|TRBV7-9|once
CASSLTGTGGRYGYTF
TGTGCCAGCAGCCTCACTGGGACAGGGGGCAGGTATGGCTACACCTTC
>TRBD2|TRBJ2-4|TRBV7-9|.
CASSFGLAGGPQNIQYF
TGTGCCAGCAGCTTCGGACTAGCGGGAGGGCCACAAAACATTCAGTACTTC
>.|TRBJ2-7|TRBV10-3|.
CAISEEIGYEQYF
TGTGCCATCAGTGAGGAGATCGGCTACGAGCAGTACTTC